This TCR beta chain was profiled in a study of CD8 T cells in Susac syndrome. General observations from the study: In its TCR sequencing and HLA analysis, the study acknowledged that the number of individuals was relatively small.

With random hexamers, reverse transcription was performed on roughly 0.5 to 1 ug of RNA. TCRdb reprocessed the immunoSEQ multiplex PCR reads via MiXCR and lists one record per CDR3 protein. The data show 150,000 to 200,000 distinct CDR3 sequences, about 95% seen once. Healthy donors served as the controls. They were matched for age and sex. Looked up from germline, CDR1 is SGHTA and CDR2 is FQGNSA. The V and J ends lost 5 bases and 7 bases respectively, with 19 bases between them. There are 15 residues in the CDR3. As to this clonotype: The antigen remains unidentified.

The receptor was derived from a human donor in good health. The V and J genes are TRBV7-2 and TRBJ2-3, with D perhaps matching TRBD1 or TRBD2 (5 bases each). The specimen was CD4+ T cells from PBMCs. The CDR3 DNA follows: TGTGCCAGCAGCCCACGGGGCCCTACCGGGAATACGCAGTATTTT. Its protein product is CASSPRGPTGNTQYF.